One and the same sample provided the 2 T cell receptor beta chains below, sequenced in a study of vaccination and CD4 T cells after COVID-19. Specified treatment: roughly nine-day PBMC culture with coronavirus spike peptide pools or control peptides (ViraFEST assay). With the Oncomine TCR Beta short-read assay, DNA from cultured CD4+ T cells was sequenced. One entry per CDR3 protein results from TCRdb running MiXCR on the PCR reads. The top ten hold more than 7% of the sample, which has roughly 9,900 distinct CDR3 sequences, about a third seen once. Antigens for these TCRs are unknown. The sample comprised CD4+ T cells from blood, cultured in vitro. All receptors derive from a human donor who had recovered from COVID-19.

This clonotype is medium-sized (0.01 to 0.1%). The CDR3 spells CSARQDNNQPQHF. The CDR3 DNA sequence: TGCAGTGCTCGACAGGACAACAATCAGCCCCAGCATTTT. V is TRBV20-1 and J is TRBJ1-5; possibly TRBD1 for D (6 bases). CDR1 is DFQATT and CDR2 is SNEGSKA in the germline V gene (reference sequence). V lost 5 bases, J lost 3 bases, and 11 bases lay in between. This CDR3 comprises 13 residues.

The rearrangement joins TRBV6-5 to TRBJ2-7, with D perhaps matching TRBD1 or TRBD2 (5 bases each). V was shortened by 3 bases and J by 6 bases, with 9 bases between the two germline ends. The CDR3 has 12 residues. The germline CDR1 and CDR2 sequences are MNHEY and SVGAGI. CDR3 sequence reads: CASSYFGAEQYF. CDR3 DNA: TGTGCCAGCAGTTATTTCGGGGCCGAGCAGTACTTC.